The 19 T cell receptor beta chains below all came from one sample that was sequenced in a study of T cells after yellow fever vaccination. TCRdb redid the calling of the 5' RACE reads with MiXCR, one entry per CDR3 protein. The sample has just under 600,000 distinct CDR3 sequences, around an eighth seen once. Sample: PBMCs, taken on the day of the yellow fever booster vaccination. The receptors derive from a man aged 30 to 45 who received the YFV17D yellow fever vaccine.

This clonotype appeared a few times. The chain joins TRBV9 to TRBJ1-2; tentatively, D is TRBD1 (5 bases). V shed 0 bases and J shed 3 bases, with 6 bases lying between them. Germline CDR1 and CDR2: SGDLS and YYNGEE. CDR3 size: 13 residues. This CDR3 is CASSVGGDYGYTF. The CDR3, as DNA: TGTGCCAGCAGCGTAGGGGGGGACTATGGCTACACCTTC. Filled out from reference TRBV9 and TRBJ1-2, the complete variable domain reads DSGVTQTPKHLITATGQRVTLRCSPRSGDLSVYWYQQSLDQGLQFLIQYYNGEERAKGNILERFSAQQFPDLHSELNLSSLELGDSALYFCASSVGGDYGYTFGSGTRLTVV.

This clonotype was counted between two and nine times. This rearrangement joins TRBV10-3 to TRBJ2-7, with D tentatively TRBD1 or TRBD2 (5 bases each). V lost 10 bases and J lost 3, with 16 bases in between. The CDR3 runs to 13 residues. CDR1 is ENHRY and CDR2 is SYGVKD in the germline V gene. The CDR3 spells CASGRGPGYEQYF. In DNA form, the CDR3 reads TGTGCCAGCGGTCGGGGCCCAGGCTACGAGCAGTACTTC.

This clonotype has a handful of counts. The chain joins TRBV14 to TRBJ2-1; maybe TRBD1 (5 bases). The V end lost 2 bases, the J end lost 5 bases, and 13 bases lay between the germline ends. Germline V lookup: CDR1 SGHDN, CDR2 FVKESK. This CDR3 has 15 residues. Here the CDR3 reads CASSQKMDNNNEQFF. In DNA form, the CDR3 reads TGTGCCAGCAGCCAAAAGATGGACAACAACAATGAGCAGTTCTTC.

This chain connects TRBV12-3 or TRBV12-4 to TRBJ2-5; 7 positions match TRBD2. The ends lost 6 bases at V and 5 bases at J; junction bases unmatched: 9. CDR3 length: 14 residues. The chain's CDR3 is CASSWGGRSETQYF. The CDR3 nucleotides are TGTGCCAGCAGCTGGGGGGGAAGGAGCGAGACCCAGTACTTC.

The chain recombines TRBV19 with TRBJ2-5; possible D gene TRBD1, 6 bases. The CDR3 has 14 amino acids. Trimming took 6 bases from V and 5 from J, leaving 16 bases between them. The germline V gene has CDR1 LNHDA and CDR2 SQIVND (reference sequence). The CDR3 DNA reads as TGTGCCAGTAGAGAAACAGGGACGCGGGAGACCCAGTACTTC. This codes for CASRETGTRETQYF.

This clonotype was counted a few times. CDR3 sequence (DNA): TGCAGTGCTAGCCAGGGATCCACCGCGAGAGAGACCCAGTACTTC. It is translated as CSASQGSTARETQYF. The chain uses TRBV20-1 and TRBJ2-5, with D perhaps matching TRBD1 (5 bases). The V gene lost 3 bases and the J gene lost 4 bases, with 18 bases spanning the gap. The CDR3 is 15 residues long. Germline V CDR1 and CDR2: DFQATT, SNEGSKA (reference sequence).

This clonotype was detected only a few times. The chain carries TRBV12-3 or TRBV12-4 and TRBJ2-7; D is tentatively TRBD1 or TRBD2 (5 bases each). V was trimmed by 10 bases and J by 7 bases, leaving 32 bases between them. The CDR3 totals 17 residues. The CDR3 nucleotides read TGTGCCACGCACCCTAACTTCCCGGGGCCACCTCAAGGGGAGCAGTACTTC. Protein product: CATHPNFPGPPQGEQYF.

In this sample, this clonotype turned up a few times. The chain combines TRBV10-3 with TRBJ1-5; D ambiguous. CDR1 is ENHRY, CDR2 SYGVKD, per germline. Trimming took 0 bases from V and 3 from J, leaving 6 bases between them. The length of the CDR3 is 14 residues. CDR3 in amino acids: CAISESPDNQPQHF. CDR3 bases: TGTGCCATCAGTGAGTCGCCGGACAATCAGCCCCAGCATTTT.

The chain has TRBV5-1 and TRBJ2-7; 7 nucleotides agree with TRBD2. J gave up 1 base and V 6 bases, and 7 bases lay outside the gene matches. The germline V gene encodes CDR1 SGHRS and CDR2 YFSETQ. The length of the CDR3 is 14 residues. In DNA form, the CDR3 reads TGCGCCAGCACCCGACTCGGGGGGTCCTACGAGCAGTACTTC. This sequence encodes CASTRLGGSYEQYF.

The chain combines TRBV6-5 with TRBJ2-7; TRBD2 might be the D (7 bases). Germline V gene data show CDR1 as MNHEY and CDR2 as SVGAGI. The ends were cut back, 6 bases at V and 2 bases at J, with 17 bases in the middle. The CDR3 extends over 15 amino acids. For the CDR3, the DNA is TGTGCCAGCAGGTTATCCAGGGGAGGGACCTACGAGCAGTACTTC. This encodes CASRLSRGGTYEQYF.

V usage is TRBV10-3 and J usage is TRBJ2-1, with no clear D. Trimming pared 10 bases from V and 6 bases from J, leaving 10 bases between. CDR1 and CDR2 (germline): ENHRY, SYGVKD. CDR3 size: 11 residues. The CDR3 DNA sequence: TGTGCCACCCGTCTGGGCAATGAGCAGTTCTTC. This gives the protein CATRLGNEQFF.

The gene calls are TRBV5-1 and TRBJ2-5, with 7 bases aligning to TRBD1. The CDR3 has 14 amino acids. Germline assignment: CDR1 SGHRS and CDR2 YFSETQ. V shed 1 base and J 4 bases; nucleotides not matched to a gene: 4. CDR3 DNA: TGCGCCAGCAGCTTGCGGGACAGCGGAGAGACCCAGTACTTC. This codes for CASSLRDSGETQYF.

A few counts support this clonotype. The chain is built from TRBV2 and TRBJ2-1; 10 bases are shared with TRBD2. V shed 7 bases and J 7 bases; nucleotides not matched to a gene: 7. This CDR3 comprises 14 residues. Germline V lookup: CDR1 SNHLY, CDR2 FYNNEI. The CDR3 loop is CASMASGSLNEQFF. The CDR3 coding sequence is TGTGCCAGCATGGCTAGCGGGAGTCTAAATGAGCAGTTCTTC.

This clonotype was seen only a few times. This sequence joins TRBV7-2 and TRBJ2-3; 9 positions match TRBD1. Germline lookup yields CDR1 SGHTA and CDR2 FQGNSA. The V gene end was trimmed by 5 bases and the J gene end by 6 bases; junction bases not matched to a gene: 6. The CDR3 loop spans 14 amino acids. This CDR3 reads CASSRDRAGDTQYF. The DNA of the CDR3 is TGTGCCAGCAGCAGGGACAGGGCAGGTGATACGCAGTATTTT.

CDR3 sequence (DNA): TGTGCCACCAGCAGAGGCGGACGATCTGAAGAGACCCAGTACTTC. Translated: CATSRGGRSEETQYF. This chain connects TRBV15 to TRBJ2-5, with unresolved D. Germline V gene data show CDR1 as LNHNV and CDR2 as YYDKDF (reference sequence). Trimming removed 1 base at V and 3 bases at J, with 12 bases between. The CDR3 has 15 residues.

This clonotype was found a few times. The rearrangement uses TRBV5-1 and TRBJ2-7; 7 nucleotides agree with TRBD1. The CDR3 consists of 12 residues. With V trimmed by 3 bases and J by 6 bases, 3 bases remained unmatched. From germline, CDR1 is SGHRS and CDR2 YFSETQ. CDR3 protein: CASSWDRGEQYF. DNA of the CDR3: TGCGCCAGCAGCTGGGACAGAGGCGAGCAGTACTTC.

This chain links TRBV7-2 with TRBJ2-3; no clear D. The ends were cut back, 2 bases at V and 5 bases at J, with 11 bases in the middle. CDR1 is SGHTA, CDR2 FQGNSA, per germline. This CDR3 contains 14 residues. In DNA, the CDR3 is TGTGCCAGCAGCTTACAAGGAAGGGAAGATACGCAGTATTTT. Amino acids: CASSLQGREDTQYF.

The V call is TRBV9, the J call TRBJ2-7; TRBD2 matches at 8 bases. This CDR3 spans 14 amino acids. V was pared by 2 bases and J by 2 bases, with 3 bases of the junction left unmatched. Germline-derived CDR1 and CDR2 are SGDLS and YYNGEE. The CDR3 reads CASSVTSGPYEQYF. CDR3 in DNA: TGTGCCAGCAGCGTCACTAGCGGTCCCTACGAGCAGTACTTC.

This clonotype showed up just a few times. The genes are TRBV7-2 and TRBJ1-2; perhaps TRBD1 as D (5 bases). The CDR3 is 14 amino acids. Trimming took 2 bases from V and 5 from J, leaving 12 bases between them. Germline values: CDR1 SGHTA, CDR2 FQGNSA. CDR3 bases: TGTGCCAGCAGCTTATCCGGGGCTGCTTATGGCTACACCTTC. This encodes CASSLSGAAYGYTF.